A single T cell receptor beta chain is shown here with its context. What it binds is not known. This sample is part of a study of PD-L1 blockade in urothelial cancer. Findings and limits, study-wide: When pretreatment blood TCR clonality was below the median, it predicted better survival.

The repertoire was sequenced with immunoSEQ multiplex PCR; TCRdb's copy has only in-frame clones and lacks some. The sample lists about 44,000 clones; more than 75% were seen once. V lost 8 bases and J lost 3, with 16 bases in between. Germline loops: CDR1 MNHNY, CDR2 SVGAGI (reference sequence). The CDR3 length is 14 residues. Pretreatment and on-treatment blood mononuclear cell samples were taken, totaling between 1 and 8 time points per patient. The TCR sequence derives from a man aged 70-80 years with urothelial cancer. The rearrangement uses TRBV6-6 and TRBJ1-1; possibly TRBD1 for D (5 bases). Material: PBMCs, obtained around atezolizumab (anti-PD-L1) treatment. Here the CDR3 DNA reads TGTGCCAGCGCGCGGGGGGGAAGGGACACTGAAGCTTTCTTT. This translates into CASARGGRDTEAFF.